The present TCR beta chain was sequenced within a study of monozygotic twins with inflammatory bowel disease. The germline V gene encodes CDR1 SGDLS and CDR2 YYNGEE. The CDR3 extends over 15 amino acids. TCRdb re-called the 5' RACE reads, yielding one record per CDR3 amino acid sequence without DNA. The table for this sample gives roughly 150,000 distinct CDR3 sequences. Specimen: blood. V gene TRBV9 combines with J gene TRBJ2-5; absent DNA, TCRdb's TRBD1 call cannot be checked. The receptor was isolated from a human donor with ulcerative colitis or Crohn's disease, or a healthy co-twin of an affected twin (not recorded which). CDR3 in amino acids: CASSVDPRGKETQYF.